The next 30 T cell receptor beta chains were all read from a single sample in a study of blood T cell repertoires in COVID-19. Sequenced by immunoSEQ multiplex PCR; TCRdb stores in-frame clones only, minus some. The data contain about 300,000 clones, more than 75% of them singletons. Material: peripheral blood. The receptors were sampled from a woman between 45 and 65 years old with acute or convalescent COVID-19.

This clone was seen a few times. CDR3 residues: CASSPTPGGQGYNQPQHF. The CDR3 region has the DNA TGTGCCAGCAGCCCAACCCCTGGCGGACAGGGTTACAATCAGCCCCAGCATTTT. V usage is TRBV28 and J usage is TRBJ1-5; 8 bases fit TRBD1. With V trimmed by 6 bases and J by 3 bases, 16 bases remained unmatched. Per the germline V gene, CDR1 is MDHEN and CDR2 is SYDVKM. The CDR3 covers 18 residues.

The chain is built from TRBV5-1 and TRBJ2-7, with D possibly matching TRBD2 (5 bases). Germline V gives CDR1 SGHRS, CDR2 YFSETQ. V lost 4 bases, J lost 0 bases, and 17 bases lay in between. This CDR3 has 16 amino acids. The CDR3 DNA reads as TGCGCCAGCAGCCCCCCTTCCGGGGTTAGCTCCTACGAGCAGTACTTC. Protein: CASSPPSGVSSYEQYF.

The chain joins TRBV6-1 to TRBJ1-5; D possibly corresponds to TRBD1 (5 bases). The length of the CDR3 is 16 residues. The V end lost 3 bases, the J end lost 0 bases, and 12 bases lay between the germline ends. CDR1 is MNHNS, CDR2 SASEGT, per germline. This CDR3 is CASSESGIYSNQPQHF. The DNA for the CDR3 is TGTGCCAGCAGTGAGTCAGGGATCTATAGCAATCAGCCCCAGCATTTT.

This clone has just a few counts. J is TRBJ2-4 and V is TRBV18, with 16 nucleotides matching TRBD2. The CDR3 is 19 residues long. Germline CDR1 and CDR2: KGHSH and LQKENI. V lost 0 bases, J lost 3 bases, and 5 bases stayed unmatched. The CDR3 spells CASSPPGLAGGHGKNIQYF. The CDR3, as DNA: TGTGCCAGCTCACCACCGGGACTAGCGGGAGGGCATGGCAAAAACATTCAGTACTTC.

J is TRBJ2-5 and V is TRBV7-6, with D maybe TRBD2 (6 bases). Germline V gene lookup returns CDR1 SGHVS and CDR2 FNYEAQ. With 3 bases removed from V and 5 bases from J, the gap between germline ends came to 19 bases. The CDR3 runs to 16 residues. This CDR3 reads CASSFGPGGARETQYF. Here the CDR3 DNA reads TGTGCCAGCAGCTTCGGCCCTGGCGGGGCCCGGGAGACCCAGTACTTC.

V is TRBV3-1 (or the pseudogene TRBV3-2) and J is TRBJ2-5; D is perhaps TRBD1 (6 bases). The CDR3 totals 11 residues. Trimming removed 4 bases at V and 7 bases at J, with 7 bases between. CDR1 is LGHDT, CDR2 YNNKEL, per germline (reference sequence). The CDR3 spells CASSLQGTQYF. DNA of the CDR3: TGTGCCAGCAGCCTACAGGGGACCCAGTACTTC.

The chain is built from TRBV28 and TRBJ1-5; a weak D match, TRBD1 (5 bases). Per the germline V gene, CDR1 is MDHEN and CDR2 is SYDVKM. This CDR3 has 13 amino acids. Trimming took off 3 bases at V and 7 bases at J, with 10 bases between the two ends. CDR3 nucleotides: TGTGCCAGCAGTTTGGGTTGGGGCCAGCCCCAGCATTTT. Translating it yields CASSLGWGQPQHF.

The gene calls are TRBV7-9 and TRBJ2-2; tentatively, D is TRBD1 (5 bases). The CDR3 sequence is 14 residues long. Germline CDR1 SEHNR, CDR2 FQNEAQ (reference sequence). V lost 7 bases and J lost 4, with 13 bases in between. CDR3 protein: CASTPTVTTGELFF. The CDR3 DNA is TGTGCCAGCACCCCGACAGTTACCACCGGGGAGCTGTTTTTT.

This chain joins TRBV19 and TRBJ1-4, with a possible D match to TRBD1 (5 bases). This CDR3 comprises 17 residues. Germline V lookup: CDR1 LNHDA, CDR2 SQIVND (reference sequence). Trimming stripped 3 bases from V and 0 bases from J, with 14 bases between. The CDR3 region is CASSINRGRSTNEKLFF. Here the CDR3 DNA reads TGTGCCAGTAGTATTAACCGGGGGAGATCAACTAATGAAAAACTGTTTTTT.

The chain couples TRBV19 to TRBJ2-5, with D perhaps TRBD2 (5 bases). This CDR3 is 15 amino acids long. Trimming left V 3 bases short and J 5 bases short, with 16 bases between. The germline gives CDR1 LNHDA, CDR2 SQIVND (reference sequence). The CDR3, as DNA: TGTGCCAGTAGTATCGGGGATGTGCAAGTGGAGACCCAGTACTTC. Translation gives CASSIGDVQVETQYF. Using reference TRBV19 and TRBJ2-5 for the parts outside the CDR3, the full variable domain is DGGITQSPKYLFRKEGQNVTLSCEQNLNHDAMYWYRQDPGQGLRLIYYSQIVNDFQKGDIAEGYSVSREKKESFPLTVTSAQKNPTAFYLCASSIGDVQVETQYFGPGTRLLVL.

In its sample, this clone was seen once. The chain recombines TRBV29-1 with TRBJ2-7; a possible D gene is TRBD1 (7 bases). The CDR3 has 13 residues. Germline V CDR1 and CDR2: SQVTM, ANQGSEA. Trimming took off 8 bases at V and 1 base at J, with 15 bases between the two ends. CDR3 amino acids: CSSMTGTSYEQYF. CDR3 DNA: TGCAGCAGTATGACAGGGACTTCCTACGAGCAGTACTTC.

V usage is TRBV28 and J usage is TRBJ2-7; 8 positions match TRBD1. The CDR3 runs 13 residues. J was trimmed by 5 bases and V by 3 bases; bases with no gene match: 3. Germline values: CDR1 MDHEN, CDR2 SYDVKM. DNA for the CDR3: TGTGCCAGCAGTTTTGGGGACAGGAACGAGCAGTACTTC. Translation gives CASSFGDRNEQYF.

This sequence joins TRBV11-2 and TRBJ2-1; TRBD2 might be the D (6 bases). V gave up 2 bases and J gave up 4 bases, with 12 bases separating them. CDR1 is SGHAT and CDR2 is FQNNGV in the germline V gene. CDR3 length: 15 residues. The CDR3 DNA sequence: TGTGCCAGCAGCTTAAGCCAGGGACTTTACAATGAGCAGTTCTTC. It codes for CASSLSQGLYNEQFF.

The chain links TRBV6-2 or TRBV6-3 to TRBJ2-7, with D perhaps TRBD2 (5 bases). CDR3 size: 13 residues. Germline assignment: CDR1 MNHEY and CDR2 SVGEGT. V lost 4 bases, J lost 6 bases, and 13 bases lay in between. The CDR3 DNA follows: TGTGCCAGCAGTTCACTAGTACGGTTCGAGCAGTACTTC. It translates to CASSSLVRFEQYF.

A single count supports this clone. The chain has TRBV6-5 and TRBJ1-5, with TRBD1 matching over 7 bases. V shed 6 bases, J shed 2 bases, and the junction held 7 bases outside the gene matches. The germline gives CDR1 MNHEY, CDR2 SVGAGI. The CDR3 spans 15 residues. The CDR3 here is CASSPGGTGNQPQHF. CDR3 DNA: TGTGCCAGCAGCCCAGGGGGGACCGGCAATCAGCCCCAGCATTTT.

This chain connects TRBV7-3 to TRBJ2-7; TRBD2 agrees at 11 bases. The CDR3 extends over 15 amino acids. V was clipped by 5 bases and J by 0 bases; unmatched bases: 3. The germline CDR1 and CDR2 sequences are SGHTA and FQGTGA. CDR3 in DNA: TGTGCCAGCAGCGCTGGACTAGCGGGCTCCTACGAGCAGTACTTC. Translation gives CASSAGLAGSYEQYF. Combining the CDR3 with reference TRBV7-3 and TRBJ2-7 gives the whole variable domain GAGVSQTPSNKVTEKGKYVELRCDPISGHTALYWYRQSLGQGPEFLIYFQGTGAADDSGLPNDRFFAVRPEGSVSTLKIQRTERGDSAVYLCASSAGLAGSYEQYFGPGTRLTVT.

Comments on this clone: Other DNA sequences in the same sample also yield this CDR3. The gene calls are TRBV5-1 and TRBJ1-3, with no clear D. This CDR3 has 14 amino acids. Germline-derived CDR1 and CDR2 are SGHRS and YFSETQ. Trimming pared 4 bases from V and 0 bases from J, leaving 8 bases between. For the CDR3, the DNA is TGCGCCAGCAGCCCGGTTAGCTCTGGAAACACCATATATTTT. This encodes CASSPVSSGNTIYF. The full variable domain, with the rest looked up from reference TRBV5-1 and TRBJ1-3, is KAGVTQTPRYLIKTRGQQVTLSCSPISGHRSVSWYQQTPGQGLQFLFEYFSETQRNKGNFPGRFSGRQFSNSRSEMNVSTLELGDSALYLCASSPVSSGNTIYFGEGSWLTVV.

V usage is TRBV15 and J usage is TRBJ2-3; D is unclear. The V end lost 5 bases, the J end lost 3 bases, and 15 bases lay between the germline ends. This CDR3 region has 15 residues. Looked up from germline, CDR1 is LNHNV and CDR2 is YYDKDF (reference sequence). The CDR3 region has the DNA TGTGCCACCAGCCCTACCCCGAGGAGTACAGATACGCAGTATTTT. Translating gives CATSPTPRSTDTQYF.

This clone showed up just a few times. The rearrangement joins TRBV5-1 to TRBJ2-7, with D hard to call. The V gene lost 4 bases and the J gene lost 3 bases, with 14 bases spanning the gap. CDR3 size: 14 residues. Germline V gene data show CDR1 as SGHRS and CDR2 as YFSETQ. In DNA, the CDR3 is TGCGCCAGCAGCCCCGGTGGCGGATACTACGAGCAGTACTTC. Translating it yields CASSPGGGYYEQYF.

The chain carries TRBV18 and TRBJ1-1; D is ambiguous. The CDR3 consists of 14 residues. CDR1 KGHSH and CDR2 LQKENI come from the germline V gene. Trimming removed 0 bases from V and 0 bases from J, with 5 bases in between. Here the CDR3 DNA reads TGTGCCAGCTCACCACCGTCGGTGAACACTGAAGCTTTCTTT. Protein product: CASSPPSVNTEAFF.

The chain couples TRBV10-3 to TRBJ1-1; 8 nucleotides agree with TRBD1. The CDR3 length is 13 residues. Germline V gene data show CDR1 as ENHRY and CDR2 as SYGVKD. V lost 7 bases to trimming and J lost 4 bases; unmatched junction nucleotides: 5. CDR3 in DNA: TGTGCCATCACCCTAGGACAGGGCACTGAAGCTTTCTTT. Encoded protein: CAITLGQGTEAFF.

This clone was found a few times. The chain couples TRBV5-1 to TRBJ1-6; D unclear. This CDR3 spans 12 amino acids. Germline values: CDR1 SGHRS, CDR2 YFSETQ. V was clipped by 2 bases and J by 16 bases, with 13 bases between them. The CDR3 region has the DNA TGCGCCAGCAGCTTCAACCGGGAAGGACTCCACTTT. Translated, it gives CASSFNREGLHF.

In DNA, the CDR3 is TGTGCCAGCAGTGAATACCCCCCCTGGGCAGAGCAGTTCTTC. This gives the protein CASSEYPPWAEQFF. The chain has TRBV25-1 and TRBJ2-1; D gene uncertain. Per the germline V gene, CDR1 is MGHDK and CDR2 is SYGVNS. This CDR3 comprises 14 residues. Trimming cost V 0 bases and J 10 bases, with 13 bases left between them.

This chain connects TRBV7-3 to TRBJ2-7, with 8 positions matching TRBD2. This CDR3 contains 15 residues. Germline V gene sequence: CDR1 SGHTA, CDR2 FQGTGA. V shed 5 bases, J shed 0 bases, and the junction held 6 bases outside the gene matches. This CDR3 is CASSRGLASSYEQYF. CDR3 coding DNA: TGTGCCAGCAGCCGAGGACTAGCCTCCTCCTACGAGCAGTACTTC.

CDR3 amino acids: CASSLAGAGANYEQYF. CDR3 coding DNA: TGCGCCAGCAGCTTGGCCGGGGCAGGGGCAAACTACGAGCAGTACTTC. V usage is TRBV5-1 and J usage is TRBJ2-7; possibly TRBD1 for D (6 bases). Trimming stripped 0 bases from V and 3 bases from J, with 16 bases between. CDR3 size: 16 residues. Germline assignment: CDR1 SGHRS and CDR2 YFSETQ. Supplemented by reference TRBV5-1 and TRBJ2-7, the full variable domain reads KAGVTQTPRYLIKTRGQQVTLSCSPISGHRSVSWYQQTPGQGLQFLFEYFSETQRNKGNFPGRFSGRQFSNSRSEMNVSTLELGDSALYLCASSLAGAGANYEQYFGPGTRLTVT.

The chain joins TRBV21-1 to TRBJ2-7; the table's D call, TRBD1, was not checked against the DNA. TRBV21-1 is flagged as a pseudogene. This CDR3 comprises 16 residues. DNA of the CDR3: TGTGCCAGCAGCAAAGCGCTTTCCAGGGGGCGATACGAGCAGTACTTC. Its protein product is CASSKALSRGRYEQYF.

This clone was detected once. V is TRBV9 and J is TRBJ1-5; 8 nucleotides line up with TRBD1. From germline, CDR1 is SGDLS and CDR2 YYNGEE. The CDR3 loop spans 15 amino acids. The V and J ends lost 0 bases and 6 bases, in that order; junction bases with no gene match: 5. CDR3 coding DNA: TGTGCCAGCAGCGTAGAAGGACAGGGCGGTCAGCCCCAGCATTTT. Protein sequence: CASSVEGQGGQPQHF.

Worth noting for this clone: This sample also contains other DNA sequences that code for the same CDR3. The rearrangement joins TRBV5-1 to TRBJ1-5; D is uncertain. This CDR3 is 13 amino acids long. V shed 0 bases and J shed 3 bases, with 4 bases lying between them. CDR1 and CDR2 from the germline V gene are SGHRS and YFSETQ. CDR3 in DNA: TGCGCCAGCAGCTTGGGGCCCAATCAGCCCCAGCATTTT. This encodes CASSLGPNQPQHF. The full variable domain, rest sourced from reference TRBV5-1 and TRBJ1-5, is KAGVTQTPRYLIKTRGQQVTLSCSPISGHRSVSWYQQTPGQGLQFLFEYFSETQRNKGNFPGRFSGRQFSNSRSEMNVSTLELGDSALYLCASSLGPNQPQHFGDGTRLSIL.

The rearrangement joins TRBV7-2 to TRBJ2-3; no clear D gene. There are 12 residues in the CDR3. Germline lookup yields CDR1 SGHTA and CDR2 FQGNSA. Trimming shortened V by 5 bases and J by 5 bases, and 8 bases separated the two germline ends. CDR3 coding DNA: TGTGCCAGCAGCCTGGCTCGAGATACGCAGTATTTT. Its translation is CASSLARDTQYF.

The V and J genes are TRBV19 and TRBJ1-5, with D unclear. The V and J ends lost 6 bases and 2 bases respectively, with 8 bases between them. The CDR3 has 13 amino acids. CDR1 is LNHDA, CDR2 SQIVND, per germline (reference sequence). This chain's CDR3 is CASRRAGNQPQHF. DNA for the CDR3: TGTGCCAGTAGGCGGGCCGGCAATCAGCCCCAGCATTTT.